What follows is one T cell receptor (beta chain) and its context. What it binds is unknown. A read error may account for a junction end that differs from germline. The PCR contained 60 Vbeta and 13 Jbeta primers. Measured with immunoSEQ multiplex PCR; TCRdb has only the in-frame clones, and not every one. Here the sample spans under 150,000 clones, roughly 80% being singletons. CDR1 and CDR2 (germline): MNHEY, SVGAGI. The CDR3 sequence is 16 residues long. These data originate in a study of cytomegalovirus exposure and HLA in healthy donors. About the research overall: As released early, the data held some 80 million unique TCRs from HLA-typed donors. General observations from the study: Reportedly, a later analysis found an Asian-associated ancestry cluster had fewer N-insertions than the approximately 700-donor mean. Some V segments, TRBV6-2 and TRBV6-3 among them, were indistinguishable and were therefore excluded.

The sequence was collected from a woman in her thirties or forties in good health and CMV-seronegative. Sequenced material: PBMCs. The rearrangement joins TRBV6-5 to TRBJ2-7, with 12 bases identical to TRBD2. The CDR3 protein is CACSYSLAGGAYEQYF. For the CDR3, the DNA is TGTGCCTGCAGTTACTCGCTAGCGGGGGGGGCCTACGAGCAGTACTTC.